This entry lists 22 T cell receptor beta chains sequenced from one sample in a study of preoperative IRX-2 immunotherapy in early breast cancer. This table comes from immunoSEQ multiplex PCR, and its TCRdb copy is limited to in-frame clones, with some not included. Of some 99,000 clones in the sample, 80% to 90% were seen once. Treatment denoted: preoperative locoregional IRX-2 cytokine immunotherapy. The sample consisted of tumor tissue, taken after IRX-2 immunotherapy. Receptors were obtained from a human donor with breast cancer.

A single count supports this clone. V is TRBV18 and J is TRBJ1-5; 9 bases align to TRBD1. Germline-derived CDR1 and CDR2 are KGHSH and LQKENI. There are 15 residues in the CDR3. J lost 1 base, V lost 6 bases, and 4 bases had no gene match. CDR3 coding DNA: TGTGCCAGCTCGACAGGACAGGGGAGCAATCAGCCCCAGCATTTT. It yields the protein CASSTGQGSNQPQHF.

The chain joins TRBV28 to TRBJ1-6; 8 nucleotides agree with TRBD1. The CDR3 spans 15 residues. The junction had 7 bases not matched to a gene; V was cut back by 6 bases and J by 6 bases. Germline V gene data show CDR1 as MDHEN and CDR2 as SYDVKM. The CDR3 sequence is CASSDPGQVNSPLHF. DNA of the CDR3: TGTGCCAGCAGCGATCCGGGACAGGTTAATTCACCCCTCCACTTT.

V gene TRBV5-1 combines with J gene TRBJ2-3, with 7 nucleotides matching TRBD2. Germline values: CDR1 SGHRS, CDR2 YFSETQ. This CDR3 has 15 residues. Trimming cost V 0 bases and J 4 bases; bases outside gene matches: 5. CDR3: CASSLGAGVADTQYF. The CDR3 region has the DNA TGCGCCAGCAGCTTGGGGGCGGGGGTTGCAGATACGCAGTATTTT.

This chain joins TRBV6-8 and TRBJ2-3; 11 nucleotides agree with TRBD1. Germline-derived CDR1 and CDR2 are MNHGY and SAAAGT. The CDR3 is 16 amino acids. The J segment lost 2 bases and the V segment lost 5 bases, leaving 6 bases of the junction unmatched. The CDR3 here is CASSSGTGGITDTQYF. CDR3 sequence (DNA): TGTGCCAGCAGTAGTGGGACAGGGGGAATCACAGATACGCAGTATTTT.

The chain has TRBV30 and TRBJ2-1; the D call may be TRBD1 or TRBD2 (5 bases each). Trimming took off 3 bases at V and 10 bases at J, with 10 bases between the two ends. The CDR3 contains 11 residues. CDR1 and CDR2 from the germline V gene are GTSNPN and SVGIG (reference sequence). The CDR3 coding sequence is TGTGCCTGGAGACCGGGACCGGAGCAGTTCTTC. The encoded protein is CAWRPGPEQFF. Full variable domain (outside the CDR3, taken from reference TRBV30 and TRBJ2-1): SQTIHQWPATLVQPVGSPLSLECTVEGTSNPNLYWYRQAAGRGLQLLFYSVGIGQISSEVPQNLSASRPQDRQFILSSKKLLLSDSGFYLCAWRPGPEQFFGPGTRLTVL.

This chain joins TRBV7-1 and TRBJ1-4, with a possible D match to TRBD1 (5 bases). TRBV7-1 is treated as an ORF (open reading frame) with a function not yet certain. The CDR3 has 15 residues. V was trimmed by 4 bases and J by 1 base, leaving 10 bases between them. The CDR3 DNA reads as TGTGCCAGCAGCTTTCTGGGGCGAACTAATGAAAAACTGTTTTTT. Its translation: CASSFLGRTNEKLFF.

This clone was observed once. The gene calls are TRBV7-6 and TRBJ1-4; 9 nucleotides line up with TRBD1. The V segment lost 2 bases and the J segment 10 bases; nucleotides outside the gene matches: 11. The CDR3 is 16 amino acids. Per the germline V gene, CDR1 is SGHVS and CDR2 is FNYEAQ. The CDR3 nucleotides are TGTGCCAGCAGCTTACAACAGGGGGCTAGAGACGGAAAACTGTTTTTT. It codes for CASSLQQGARDGKLFF.

Only a few counts were recorded for this clone. The chain links TRBV5-1 to TRBJ1-3; 9 bases are shared with TRBD1. CDR1 is SGHRS and CDR2 is YFSETQ in the germline V gene. Unmatched junction bases numbered 8, after V lost 3 bases and J lost 4 bases. CDR3 length: 16 amino acids. The chain's CDR3 is CASSSNPTGGGNTIYF. CDR3 bases: TGCGCCAGCAGCTCGAATCCGACAGGGGGAGGAAACACCATATATTTT.

The chain carries TRBV29-1 and TRBJ1-4; D perhaps matches TRBD1 (6 bases). V lost 5 bases to trimming and J lost 8 bases, with 15 bases between them. CDR3 length equals 13 residues. The V gene's germline CDR1 is SQVTM and CDR2 ANQGSEA. This CDR3 is CSVSGRGSEKLFF. In DNA form, the CDR3 reads TGCAGCGTTTCTGGCAGGGGAAGCGAAAAACTGTTTTTT.

This chain joins TRBV5-1 and TRBJ2-3; 10 bases line up with TRBD1. Germline V lookup: CDR1 SGHRS, CDR2 YFSETQ. Trimming at V came to 4 bases and at J to 5 bases, leaving 10 bases not matched to a gene. This CDR3 is built from 16 residues. CDR3 in DNA: TGCGCCAGCAGCCAGCAGAGGACAGGGGGGAGAGATACGCAGTATTTT. It is translated as CASSQQRTGGRDTQYF.

V gene TRBV6-8 combines with J gene TRBJ1-5, with 11 bases fitting TRBD1. Germline V gives CDR1 MNHGY, CDR2 SAAAGT. V was pared by 5 bases and J by 4 bases, with 7 bases of the junction left unmatched. The CDR3 runs 16 residues. CDR3 region: CASSRVGTGGNQPQHF. In nucleotides, the CDR3 is TGTGCCAGCAGTCGGGTGGGGACAGGGGGGAATCAGCCCCAGCATTTT.

The rearrangement joins TRBV5-1 to TRBJ2-7; 8 nucleotides agree with TRBD1. Germline CDR1 SGHRS, CDR2 YFSETQ. V was clipped by 4 bases and J by 11 bases; unmatched bases: 14. The CDR3 consists of 14 residues. The CDR3 reads CASSLGVVGQVKYF. The CDR3 DNA is TGCGCCAGCAGCCTGGGAGTAGTGGGACAGGTGAAGTACTTC. The complete variable domain, with remaining parts taken from reference TRBV5-1 and TRBJ2-7, reads KAGVTQTPRYLIKTRGQQVTLSCSPISGHRSVSWYQQTPGQGLQFLFEYFSETQRNKGNFPGRFSGRQFSNSRSEMNVSTLELGDSALYLCASSLGVVGQVKYFGPGTRLTVT.

V usage is TRBV5-1 and J usage is TRBJ1-4, with 7 bases that match TRBD1. Germline trimming cut 2 bases from V and 6 bases from J; bases unmatched to any gene: 4. The CDR3 contains 14 residues. The germline CDR1 and CDR2 sequences are SGHRS and YFSETQ. The CDR3 region has the DNA TGCGCCAGCAGCTTTCAGGGGGTTGATGAAAAACTGTTTTTT. Its translation is CASSFQGVDEKLFF.

This rearrangement joins TRBV10-1 to TRBJ1-3; no clear D gene. V was shortened by 6 bases and J by 0 bases, with 6 bases between the two germline ends. Per the germline V gene, CDR1 is WNHNN and CDR2 is SYGVQD (reference sequence). This CDR3 comprises 13 residues. The DNA of the CDR3 is TGCGCCAGCAGGAAGGACTCTGGAAACACCATATATTTT. Translating gives CASRKDSGNTIYF.

This clone was seen just once. The chain is built from TRBV7-5 and TRBJ2-7; the listed D gene, TRBD1, was not tested against the DNA. TRBV7-5 is a pseudogene. The CDR3 has 15 residues. CDR3 DNA sequence: TGTGCCAGCAGCGCACCGGGACAGGGGACCTACGAGCAGTACTTC. Translated, it gives CASSAPGQGTYEQYF.

The chain couples TRBV6-8 to TRBJ1-1; D call uncertain. CDR3 length equals 13 residues. V was trimmed by 5 bases and J by 1 base, leaving 8 bases between them. Germline-derived CDR1 and CDR2 are MNHGY and SAAAGT. The CDR3 DNA sequence: TGTGCCAGCAGTGTCGGCGAGAACACTGAAGCTTTCTTT. This translates into CASSVGENTEAFF.

This sequence joins TRBV5-1 and TRBJ1-1; a possible D gene is TRBD1 (5 bases). Germline V gives CDR1 SGHRS, CDR2 YFSETQ. Trimming cost V 3 bases and J 1 base, with 13 bases left between them. The CDR3 is 15 residues long. The DNA for the CDR3 is TGCGCCAGCAGCTGGGACTCTAACGGGAACACTGAAGCTTTCTTT. Encoded protein: CASSWDSNGNTEAFF.

The DNA of the CDR3 is TGTGCCAGCAGTGCTCGGACAGGTTACACTCTAAGATTGTACTTC. Amino acids: CASSARTGYTLRLYF. The rearrangement joins TRBV28 to TRBJ2-7, with TRBD1 matching 7 bases. Germline V gives CDR1 MDHEN, CDR2 SYDVKM. Unmatched junction bases numbered 19, after V lost 5 bases and J lost 12 bases. The CDR3 runs 15 residues.

This chain joins TRBV11-3 and TRBJ2-3; 8 nucleotides match TRBD2. In germline, CDR1 is SGHNT, CDR2 YENEEA. The CDR3 runs 16 residues. Trimming cost V 3 bases and J 3 bases; bases outside gene matches: 8. The CDR3 region is CASSLAGGGRTDTQYF. As DNA, the CDR3 is TGTGCCAGCAGCTTGGCCGGGGGGGGGAGGACAGATACGCAGTATTTT.

The rearrangement joins TRBV2 to TRBJ2-1; D assignment may be TRBD1 or TRBD2 (5 bases each). Deletions cut 4 bases from V and 9 bases from J, with 13 bases between. The CDR3 covers 13 residues. Germline CDR1 is SNHLY and CDR2 is FYNNEI. DNA of the CDR3: TGTGCCAGCAGTGTGGCAATGGGGACTGAGCAGTTCTTC. It codes for CASSVAMGTEQFF.

The chain uses TRBV28 and TRBJ1-3; D is unclear. V was clipped by 1 base and J by 3 bases, with 4 bases between them. This CDR3 is built from 13 residues. Looked up from germline, CDR1 is MDHEN and CDR2 is SYDVKM. CDR3 sequence reads: CASSLYIGNTIYF. CDR3 bases: TGTGCCAGCAGTTTATATATTGGAAACACCATATATTTT.

The chain has TRBV5-1 and TRBJ2-3, with TRBD2 as a possible D gene (6 bases). Germline V lookup: CDR1 SGHRS, CDR2 YFSETQ. Trimming cost V 4 bases and J 5 bases, with 14 bases left between them. This CDR3 is built from 14 residues. CDR3 protein: CASSHPGLGDTQYF. The CDR3 DNA reads as TGCGCCAGCAGCCATCCGGGACTGGGAGATACGCAGTATTTT.